Reported below is one T cell receptor beta chain. This sample was taken from a study of blood T cell repertoires in COVID-19. Profiling relied on immunoSEQ multiplex PCR, and the TCRdb table lists in-frame clones only, not all of them. This table holds under 300,000 clones, over 75% found once. In germline, CDR1 is MNHEY, CDR2 SVGAGI. The V end lost 6 bases, the J end lost 5 bases, and 17 bases lay between the germline ends. The CDR3 has 14 amino acids. Sequenced input: PBMCs or T cells enriched from blood (not recorded which). V and J are TRBV6-5 and TRBJ2-7; TRBD1 is a possible D gene (7 bases). This TCR came from a woman in her late teens or twenties who had recovered from COVID-19. The CDR3 loop is CASSRGAMRDEQYF. The DNA for the CDR3 is TGTGCCAGCAGCAGGGGGGCAATGAGGGACGAGCAGTACTTC.